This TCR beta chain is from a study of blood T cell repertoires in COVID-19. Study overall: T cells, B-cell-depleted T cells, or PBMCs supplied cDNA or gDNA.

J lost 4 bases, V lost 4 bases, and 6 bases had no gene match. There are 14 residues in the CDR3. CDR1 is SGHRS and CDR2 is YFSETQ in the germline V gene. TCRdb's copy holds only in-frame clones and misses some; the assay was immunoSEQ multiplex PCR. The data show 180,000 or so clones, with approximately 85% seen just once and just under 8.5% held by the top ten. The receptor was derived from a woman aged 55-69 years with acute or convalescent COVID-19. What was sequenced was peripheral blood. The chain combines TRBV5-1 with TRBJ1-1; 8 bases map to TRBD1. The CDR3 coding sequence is TGCGCCAGCAGCCAAACCACAGGGGGCACTGAAGCTTTCTTT. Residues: CASSQTTGGTEAFF. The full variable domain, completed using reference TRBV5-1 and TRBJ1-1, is KAGVTQTPRYLIKTRGQQVTLSCSPISGHRSVSWYQQTPGQGLQFLFEYFSETQRNKGNFPGRFSGRQFSNSRSEMNVSTLELGDSALYLCASSQTTGGTEAFFGQGTRLTVV.